This T cell receptor beta chain was identified during a study of T-cell reconstitution after alpha-beta-depleted transplantation in children (dated by TCRdb to the mid-2010s). Regarding the research as a whole: T-cell immune reconstitution after TCRalphabeta/CD19-depleted allogeneic hematopoietic cell transplantation in children was quantitatively tracked in the study by means of TCR repertoire profiling. Overall study outcomes, separate from this receptor: The frequencies of hyperexpanded clones fell over the following months, and after one year, T-cell counts and TCRbeta diversity were mostly attributed to newly produced T cells. The apparently early recovery of alphabetaT-cell counts about two months after transplant reportedly depended on only several hundred rapidly expanded clones that came from non-depleted graft cells. In some patients, the high TCRbeta diversity seen at day 60 was put down to recipient T cells and intrathymic progenitors that had survived conditioning.

CDR1 and CDR2, per the germline V gene (reference sequence), are WNHNN and SYGVQD. Including cysteine and phenylalanine, the CDR3 has 11 amino acids. Only the CDR3 DNA is retained, 33 bases long and in frame from the first base. V loses 9 bases of germline sequence and J loses 9 bases, and the interval between the two ends is 12 bases. The library was produced with PCR. Sequenced using an Illumina HiSeq 2500. TCR library preparation used molecular barcoding, with unique molecular identifiers applied to normalize quantification of the TCRbeta repertoire. In TCRdb, the public reads were trimmed at Q25 with fastp and aligned with MiXCR, with productive beta chains retained. Rows are combined by CDR3 protein, so each entry shows the most common genes and DNA. Counted in this sample were around 200,000 distinct CDR3 sequences; roughly 8.1% of them appeared once. About a third of the sample is held by the ten biggest clonotypes.

On this clonotype itself: Its antigen is not yet known. Within one base of it there is no much larger clone, and no base qualities were kept.

This specimen's treatment or condition label, per the study, means: allogeneic hematopoietic cell transplantation with graft depleted of TCRalphabeta T cells and CD19 B cells. The children who served as transplant recipients had been given grafts of TCRalphabeta/CD19-depleted allogeneic hematopoietic cells. The rearranged chain carries TRBV10-1 and TRBJ2-1; the D gene cannot be resolved reliably. Specimen: PBMCs, mostly from graft donor cells, collected 360 days after TCRalphabeta/CD19-depleted stem cell transplant. This clonotype was sampled from a male patient between 2 and 9 years old who had a stem cell transplant for acute myeloid leukemia, so the T cells may come from the graft donor. The CDR3 here reads CARYIHVEQFF. The bases read TGCGCCAGATACATTCATGTTGAGCAGTTCTTC.